A selection of T cell receptor beta chains follows, all from one sample in a study of cytomegalovirus exposure and HLA in healthy donors. Sequenced by immunoSEQ multiplex PCR; TCRdb stores in-frame clones only, minus some. Among roughly 160,000 clones listed, 65% to 85% were seen once. The sample taken for sequencing was PBMCs. Receptors were obtained from a woman in her 30s in good health and CMV-seropositive. Each CDR3 is given with its conserved first and last residue.

J gene | V gene | CDR3 protein
TRBJ2-7 | TRBV7-2 | CASSVTGIGTEQYF
TRBJ1-2 | TRBV18 | CASSYDRGNYGYTF
TRBJ2-2 | TRBV6-5 | CASRPGTPYTGELFF
TRBJ1-3 | TRBV28 | CASSPWSVSGNTIYF
TRBJ1-6 | TRBV2 | CASNRQGARNSPLHF
TRBJ2-3 | TRBV5-1 | CASSLQGAVDTQYF
TRBJ2-5 | TRBV5-4 | CASSPTSGGLQETQYF
TRBJ1-1 | TRBV19 | CASSTEVRNEAFF
TRBJ1-1 | TRBV9 | CASSVAYRGNTEAFF
TRBJ1-6 | TRBV30 | CAWSTGTGGSPLHF
TRBJ2-3 | TRBV10-3 | CAISEGAGGPSTQYF
TRBJ2-7 | TRBV28 | CASSPPEGQASYEQYF
TRBJ1-2 | TRBV7-2 | CASSLVPGGRIGYGYTF